This TCR beta chain stems from a study of cytomegalovirus exposure and HLA in healthy donors. Study background: Around 80 million unique TCR sequences came from HLA-typed donors in an early release.

Both 60 Vbeta primers and 13 Jbeta primers went into the PCR. Only in-frame clones appear in the TCRdb table, and some are missing; sequencing was by immunoSEQ multiplex PCR. Found here are about 160,000 clones, roughly 80% of them singletons; the top ten hold 0.9% to 1%. Study-level points and caveats: In the analysis, some V segments, TRBV6-2 and TRBV6-3 included, were excluded as indistinguishable. When presence/absence was analysed, sequencing depth was taken to be roughly uniform across donors.

Germline V gene lookup returns CDR1 SGHVS and CDR2 FQNEAQ. The CDR3 covers 14 residues. Trimming took 2 bases from V and 8 from J; bases not matched to a gene: 4. In regard to this clone: Its target is not known.

Sequenced: PBMCs. The source of this sequence is a girl aged 2-10 years in good health and CMV-seropositive. V usage is TRBV7-8 and J usage is TRBJ2-3; 10 bases are a match to TRBD2. DNA of the CDR3: TGTGCCAGCAGCTTAACTTCTAGCGGGAGTACGCAGTATTTT. It encodes CASSLTSSGSTQYF.